These T cell receptor beta chains were read from a single sample in a study of beta chain features in type 1 diabetes. This table comes from immunoSEQ multiplex PCR, and its TCRdb copy is limited to in-frame clones, with some not included. The sample has hundreds of thousands of clones; more than 12% are singletons. The sample taken for sequencing was naive CD4+ T cells from blood. These receptors came from a man between 18 and 35 years old with type 1 diabetes. CDR3s include the opening cysteine and the closing phenylalanine or tryptophan. D genes are given only for firm matches. Only some rows state a clone size, as once, few, many or a class for expanded clones.

>TRBD1|TRBV30|.|14|TRBJ1-4
TGTGCCTGGAGTAGTGGACAGGCTAATGAAAAACTGTTTTTT
CAWSSGQANEKLFF
>.|TRBV25-1|.|15|TRBJ2-3
TGTGCCAGCAGTGAAGGGAGCTCTAGCACAGATACGCAGTATTTT
CASSEGSSSTDTQYF
>.|TRBV5-6|.|12|TRBJ1-1
TGTGCCAGCACCTGGGGGATAGGGGAAGCTTTCTTT
CASTWGIGEAFF
>.|TRBV5-1|.|13|TRBJ2-5
TGCGCCAGCAGCTTGGACAGACAAGAGACCCAGTACTTC
CASSLDRQETQYF
>.|TRBV5-1|.|15|TRBJ2-3
TGCGCCAGCAGCATTTTGGGGGCCAACACAGATACGCAGTATTTT
CASSILGANTDTQYF
>.|TRBV9|.|18|TRBJ2-2
TGTGCCAGCAGCGTAATGTCGATGGCTAGCTTGAACACCGGGGAGCTGTTTTTT
CASSVMSMASLNTGELFF
>.|TRBV12-5|.|12|TRBJ2-3
TGTGCTAGTGGTTCTCGACCAGATACGCAGTATTTT
CASGSRPDTQYF
>.|TRBV9|few|14|TRBJ1-3
TGTGCCAGCAGTAACGGGGGTTCTGGAAACACCATATATTTT
CASSNGGSGNTIYF
>TRBD1|TRBV6-1|few|15|TRBJ1-2
TGTGCCAGTCTCAATCTGGAGGACAGGGGTCCTGGCTACACCTTC
CASLNLEDRGPGYTF
>.|TRBV5-4|.|13|TRBJ1-2
TGTGCCAGCAGCCCGGACGGACACGACGGCTACACCTTC
CASSPDGHDGYTF
>.|TRBV6-5|few|13|TRBJ1-2
TGTGCCAGCAGTGAGACACTCGTCTATGGCTACACCTTC
CASSETLVYGYTF
>TRBD2|TRBV7-9|.|15|TRBJ2-1
TGTGCCAGCAGCCCCCCTGGCGGGAGGGCCGGGGAGCAGTTCTTC
CASSPPGGRAGEQFF
>.|TRBV27|few|15|TRBJ2-7
TGTGCCAGCAGTTCCCCCGGGACTTCGGGCTACGAGCAGTACTTC
CASSSPGTSGYEQYF
>TRBD2|TRBV11-2|few|18|TRBJ2-1
TGTGCCAGCAGCTTGTCGATTTGGGGGACTAGCTCCTACAATGAGCAGTTCTTC
CASSLSIWGTSSYNEQFF
>.|TRBV4-2|.|17|TRBJ1-3
TGTGCCAGCAGCCAAGTAGGGAGCCCGATCTCTGGAAACACCATATATTTT
CASSQVGSPISGNTIYF
>.|TRBV7-3|.|12|TRBJ2-3
TGTGCCAGCAGCTTAGGCGCAGATACGCAGTATTTT
CASSLGADTQYF
>TRBD2|TRBV27|.|15|TRBJ2-7
TGTGCCAGCAGTCTTTTAGCGGGTCCAACCTACGAGCAGTACTTC
CASSLLAGPTYEQYF
>.|TRBV7-9|.|12|TRBJ2-3
TGTGCCAGCAGCCAAGTGGCAGATACGCAGTATTTT
CASSQVADTQYF
>.|TRBV7-2|.|15|TRBJ2-1
TGTGCCAGCAGCTTCGCCGGGACTTCTCAGGGCGAGCAGTTCTTC
CASSFAGTSQGEQFF
>.|TRBV5-4|many|12|TRBJ2-1
TGTGCCAGCAGCGACAGTTACAATGAGCAGTTCTTC
CASSDSYNEQFF
>.|TRBV7-2|few|14|TRBJ2-1
TGTGCCAGCCCGGTGGAGAGCTCCTACAATGAGCAGTTCTTC
CASPVESSYNEQFF
>.|TRBV6-5|few|14|TRBJ2-1
TGTGCCAGCAGGCGGGGACATTCCTACAATGAGCAGTTCTTC
CASRRGHSYNEQFF
>TRBD2|TRBV30|few|13|TRBJ2-5
TGTGCCGAGAGCGGCGGGGGACAAGAGACCCAGTACTTC
CAESGGGQETQYF